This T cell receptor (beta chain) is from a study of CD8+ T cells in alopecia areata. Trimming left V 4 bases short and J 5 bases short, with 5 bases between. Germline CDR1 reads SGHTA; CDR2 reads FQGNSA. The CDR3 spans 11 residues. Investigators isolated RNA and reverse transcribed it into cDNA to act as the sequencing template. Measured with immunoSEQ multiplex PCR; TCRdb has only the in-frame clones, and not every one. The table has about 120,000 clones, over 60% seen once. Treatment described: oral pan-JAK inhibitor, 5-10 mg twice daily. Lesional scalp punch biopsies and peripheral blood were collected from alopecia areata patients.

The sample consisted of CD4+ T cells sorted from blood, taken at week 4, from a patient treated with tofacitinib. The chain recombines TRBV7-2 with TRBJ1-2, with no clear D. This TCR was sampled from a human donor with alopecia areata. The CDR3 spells CASSSGYGYTF. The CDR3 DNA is TGTGCCAGCAGCTCTGGTTATGGCTACACCTTC.